A single sample gave rise to the 5 T cell receptor beta chains below, sequenced in a study of blood T cells in healthy people across ages. A second PCR of about 7 to 12 cycles used a sample-barcoded 5' primer and a J-beta primer mix. TCRdb reprocessed the 5' RACE reads via MiXCR and lists one record per CDR3 protein. The table lists approximately 780,000 distinct CDR3 sequences, about a quarter of them singletons. The same sample was also studied in work on T cells of mothers and their children.

Sequencing was performed on blood. Source of these receptors: a boy younger than 18 in good health.

The rearrangement joins TRBV29-1 to TRBJ2-6; unclear D gene. Trimming removed 1 base at V and 2 bases at J, with 6 bases between. The germline CDR1 and CDR2 sequences are SQVTM and ANQGSEA. This CDR3 is built from 14 residues. The CDR3 DNA reads as TGCAGCGTTGAAGCATTGGCTGGGGCCAACGTCCTGACTTTC. Protein: CSVEALAGANVLTF.

The chain is built from TRBV29-1 and TRBJ2-3, with 13 bases that match TRBD2. The V segment lost 1 base and the J segment 3 bases; nucleotides outside the gene matches: 7. This CDR3 is built from 17 residues. Per the germline V gene, CDR1 is SQVTM and CDR2 is ANQGSEA. CDR3 sequence: CSVEGLGLAGDTDTQYF. CDR3 nucleotide sequence: TGCAGCGTTGAAGGACTCGGACTAGCGGGAGATACAGATACGCAGTATTTT.

V gene TRBV6-5 combines with J gene TRBJ1-4, with D unresolved. CDR3 length: 19 amino acids. From germline, CDR1 is MNHEY and CDR2 SVGAGI. V lost 2 bases and J 0 bases, leaving 19 bases between the germline ends. The CDR3 reads CASSYRPPGFGATNEKLFF. The CDR3 DNA is TGTGCCAGCAGTTACCGGCCTCCGGGGTTTGGAGCAACTAATGAAAAACTGTTTTTT.

This clonotype was seen more than once but under ten times. This chain joins TRBV19 and TRBJ2-1; D unclear. V was cut by 5 bases and J by 3 bases, with 14 bases left in between. The CDR3 consists of 15 residues. Germline loops: CDR1 LNHDA, CDR2 SQIVND (reference sequence). In nucleotides, the CDR3 is TGTGCCAGTAGTCCCAGGTATCCGGGCTACAATGAGCAGTTCTTC. Encoded protein: CASSPRYPGYNEQFF.

J is TRBJ2-1 and V is TRBV12-3 or TRBV12-4, with D possibly called TRBD1 or TRBD2 (5 bases each). Between the trimmed V and J ends, which lost 7 bases and 2 bases, there was a span of 15 bases. This CDR3 is 15 amino acids long. CDR3 loop: CASTPTGAPYNEQFF. Here the CDR3 DNA reads TGTGCCAGCACGCCTACCGGGGCTCCCTACAATGAGCAGTTCTTC.